This T cell receptor (beta chain) came from a study of regulatory T cells in long-lasting Graves disease. CDR3 size: 16 residues. The germline gives CDR1 SGDLS, CDR2 YYNGEE. J was trimmed by 1 base and V by 3 bases; bases with no gene match: 8. General study points: Persistent disease favored TRBV28, TRBJ1-2 and TRBJ2-5. Researchers reported studying only peripheral blood, not thyroid tissue. Whereas about a thousand public clonotypes were shared by new patients, persistent patients shared more, at some 3,000.

Described time point: persistent/refractory GD, antithyroid drugs over 5 years with positive TRAb. Extracted PBMC RNA gave rise to the TCR library. Staff took about 9.8 milliliters of peripheral blood and put it into EDTA tubes. This clonotype was found many times. Its antigen is undetermined. Library construction for TCR beta used iRepertoire HTBI primers and Arm-PCR of CDR3 regions. Each CDR3 protein gets one entry after TCRdb re-called the multiplex PCR reads with MiXCR. The repertoire includes 400,000 or so distinct CDR3 sequences, about 20% of them detected once, and less than 25% sits in the top ten.

This receptor was taken from a female donor with Graves disease. The rearrangement links TRBV9 to TRBJ1-1, with 8 bases fitting TRBD1. Source: peripheral blood mononuclear cells (PBMCs), taken when the disease was refractory, from a patient treated with antithyroid drugs. The CDR3 is CASSAGAGTGNTEAFF. In nucleotides, the CDR3 is TGTGCCAGCAGCGCAGGGGCCGGGACAGGGAACACTGAAGCTTTCTTT.